One sample yielded the 17 T cell receptor beta chains listed below, sequenced in a study of blood T cell repertoires in COVID-19. Sequencing was performed with immunoSEQ multiplex PCR; in TCRdb, only in-frame clones are kept and a portion is missing. The sample carries under 200,000 clones, over 70% recorded once. Sequenced input: PBMCs or T cells enriched from blood (not recorded which). The receptors were gathered from a woman aged 60-75 years who had recovered from COVID-19.

The rearrangement uses TRBV7-2 and TRBJ2-7; 8 nucleotides match TRBD2. From germline, CDR1 is SGHTA and CDR2 FQGNSA. This CDR3 is built from 13 residues. With 4 bases clipped from V and 2 bases from J, the junction kept 1 base outside the gene matches. CDR3 bases: TGTGCCAGCAGCTCTAGCGGGCCCTACGAGCAGTACTTC. As protein: CASSSSGPYEQYF.

This chain joins TRBV9 and TRBJ1-6, with D hard to call. The CDR3 is made up of 15 amino acids. V lost 0 bases and J 0 bases, leaving 4 bases between the germline ends. Per the germline V gene, CDR1 is SGDLS and CDR2 is YYNGEE. The chain's CDR3 is CASSVASSYNSPLHF. The DNA of the CDR3 is TGTGCCAGCAGCGTAGCGAGCTCCTATAATTCACCCCTCCACTTT.

The chain recombines TRBV4-1 with TRBJ1-1, with TRBD1 matching over 7 bases. V dropped 3 bases and J dropped 2; count of bases not matched to a gene: 9. There are 16 residues in the CDR3. Per the germline V gene, CDR1 is MGHRA and CDR2 is YSYEKL. CDR3 DNA sequence: TGCGCCAGCAGCCACGGACAGGTCCTACTTAACACTGAAGCTTTCTTT. Translated, it gives CASSHGQVLLNTEAFF.

V gene TRBV19 combines with J gene TRBJ2-1, with a weak D call TRBD2 (6 bases). The germline V gene encodes CDR1 LNHDA and CDR2 SQIVND (reference sequence). V lost 8 bases and J lost 0, with 11 bases in between. This CDR3 spans 14 amino acids. In DNA, the CDR3 is TGTGCCAGTGCAGCGGGTGGCTCCTACAATGAGCAGTTCTTC. This translates into CASAAGGSYNEQFF.

The V call is TRBV2, the J call TRBJ2-2, with TRBD1 matching over 8 bases. This CDR3 comprises 14 residues. The V gene end was trimmed by 7 bases and the J gene end by 2 bases; junction bases not matched to a gene: 3. Germline V gives CDR1 SNHLY, CDR2 FYNNEI. The CDR3: CASMQGANTGELFF. Here the CDR3 DNA reads TGTGCCAGCATGCAGGGGGCAAACACCGGGGAGCTGTTTTTT.

This sequence joins TRBV3-1 (or the pseudogene TRBV3-2) and TRBJ1-1; the D is unclear. The V gene's germline CDR1 is LGHDT and CDR2 YNNKEL (reference sequence). Trimming took off 0 bases at V and 7 bases at J, with 6 bases between the two ends. The length of the CDR3 is 12 residues. The CDR3 reads CASSQDRNEAFF. The DNA for the CDR3 is TGTGCCAGCAGCCAAGATCGTAATGAAGCTTTCTTT.

This clone was observed a single time. V gene TRBV14 combines with J gene TRBJ1-1; D is undetermined. CDR3 length: 14 residues. Looked up from germline, CDR1 is SGHDN and CDR2 is FVKESK. V gave up 2 bases and J gave up 0 bases, with 7 bases separating them. The CDR3 region is CASSQQVLNTEAFF. DNA for the CDR3: TGTGCCAGCAGCCAACAGGTACTGAACACTGAAGCTTTCTTT.

The gene calls are TRBV7-9 and TRBJ2-7; D possibly corresponds to TRBD1 (5 bases). The V end lost 2 bases, the J end lost 7 bases, and 9 bases lay between the germline ends. The CDR3 contains 12 residues. In germline, CDR1 is SEHNR, CDR2 FQNEAQ (reference sequence). CDR3 in amino acids: CASSLPGREQYF. For the CDR3, the DNA is TGTGCCAGCAGCTTACCAGGGCGGGAGCAGTACTTC.

The chain uses TRBV6-1 and TRBJ2-2, with a weak D call TRBD2 (6 bases). Trimming stripped 2 bases from V and 7 bases from J, with 17 bases between. The CDR3 extends over 16 amino acids. CDR1 is MNHNS and CDR2 is SASEGT in the germline V gene. CDR3 amino acids: CASSETLASLSGELFF. As DNA, the CDR3 is TGTGCCAGCAGTGAAACTCTAGCGTCCCTCAGCGGGGAGCTGTTTTTT.

V and J are TRBV7-8 and TRBJ1-4; D gene uncertain. V shed 0 bases and J shed 4 bases, with 9 bases lying between them. Germline values: CDR1 SGHVS, CDR2 FQNEAQ. The CDR3 consists of 15 residues. The CDR3 sequence is CASSLAGGFNEKLFF. The CDR3 bases are TGTGCCAGCAGCTTAGCGGGAGGGTTTAATGAAAAACTGTTTTTT.

This clone was counted a single time. The genes are TRBV4-1 and TRBJ2-7, with a tentative D call TRBD1 (5 bases). The germline V and J ends were trimmed by 1 base and 7 bases, with 11 bases remaining between them. Germline V gene lookup returns CDR1 MGHRA and CDR2 YSYEKL. This CDR3 contains 13 residues. This CDR3 is CASSQGRAKEQYF. The CDR3 DNA follows: TGCGCCAGCAGCCAAGGCAGGGCGAAGGAGCAGTACTTC.

The rearrangement joins TRBV5-1 to TRBJ2-1; 7 bases match TRBD2. The V and J ends lost 3 bases and 4 bases, in that order; junction bases with no gene match: 7. The CDR3 extends over 15 amino acids. Germline values: CDR1 SGHRS, CDR2 YFSETQ. In DNA form, the CDR3 reads TGCGCCAGCAGCTACGAAGCGGGACTTTACAATGAGCAGTTCTTC. Its protein product is CASSYEAGLYNEQFF.

The chain has TRBV11-2 and TRBJ2-3, with D possibly TRBD1 on 7 matching bases. The ends were cut back, 11 bases at V and 1 base at J, with 16 bases in the middle. CDR3 length: 14 residues. Germline CDR1 SGHAT, CDR2 FQNNGV. For the CDR3, the DNA is TGTGCCGCCCCGGAGGGGGCCGGCACAGATACGCAGTATTTT. Its protein is CAAPEGAGTDTQYF.

This clone was seen a handful of times. The V and J genes are TRBV5-1 and TRBJ2-5; 10 bases line up with TRBD1. Germline CDR1 reads SGHRS; CDR2 reads YFSETQ. The CDR3 spans 14 residues. V gave up 6 bases and J gave up 4 bases; unmatched junction bases: 6. The CDR3 region is CASNLGQGLETQYF. CDR3 nucleotides: TGCGCCAGCAACCTGGGACAGGGGTTAGAGACCCAGTACTTC.

The chain carries TRBV5-1 and TRBJ2-3; TRBD2 matches at 9 bases. The CDR3 covers 17 residues. V lost 0 bases, J lost 5 bases, and 10 bases stayed unmatched. Germline V gene data show CDR1 as SGHRS and CDR2 as YFSETQ. CDR3 in DNA: TGCGCCAGCAGCTTGGGCCCTGGCGGGGGGGCTCAAGATACGCAGTATTTT. This gives the protein CASSLGPGGGAQDTQYF.

The V call is TRBV2, the J call TRBJ1-3, with D tentatively TRBD1 (5 bases). The germline V gene encodes CDR1 SNHLY and CDR2 FYNNEI. The V gene lost 6 bases and the J gene lost 2 bases, with 17 bases spanning the gap. The CDR3 extends over 16 amino acids. The CDR3 region is CASRLRETGAGNTIYF. The CDR3, as DNA: TGTGCCAGCAGGCTCAGGGAAACTGGGGCTGGAAACACCATATATTTT.

V usage is TRBV14 and J usage is TRBJ1-6; 8 bases map to TRBD1. The germline CDR1 and CDR2 sequences are SGHDN and FVKESK. Trimming at V came to 4 bases and at J to 8 bases, leaving 7 bases not matched to a gene. This CDR3 has 15 residues. Here the CDR3 DNA reads TGTGCCAGCAGCCCAAAGCAGGGGGCTTATTCACCCCTCCACTTT. Translating gives CASSPKQGAYSPLHF.